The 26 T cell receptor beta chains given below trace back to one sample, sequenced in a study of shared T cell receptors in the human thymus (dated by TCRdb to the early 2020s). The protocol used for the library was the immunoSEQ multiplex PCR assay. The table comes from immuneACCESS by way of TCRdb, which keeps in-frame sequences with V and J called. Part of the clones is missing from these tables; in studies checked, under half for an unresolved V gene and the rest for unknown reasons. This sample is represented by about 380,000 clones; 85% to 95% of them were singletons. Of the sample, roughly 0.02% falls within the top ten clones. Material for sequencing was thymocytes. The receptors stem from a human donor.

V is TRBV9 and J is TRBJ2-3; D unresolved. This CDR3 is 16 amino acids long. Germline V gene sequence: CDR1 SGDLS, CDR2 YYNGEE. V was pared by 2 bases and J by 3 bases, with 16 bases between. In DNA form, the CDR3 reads TGTGCCAGCAGCGTGGAAAAGGGCCGAAGAACAGATACGCAGTATTTT. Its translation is CASSVEKGRRTDTQYF.

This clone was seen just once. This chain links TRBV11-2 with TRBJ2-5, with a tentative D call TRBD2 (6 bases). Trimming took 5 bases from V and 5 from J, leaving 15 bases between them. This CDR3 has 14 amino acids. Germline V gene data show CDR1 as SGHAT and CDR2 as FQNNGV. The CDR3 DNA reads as TGTGCCAGCAGCACCCCCAAACGGGGGGAGACCCAGTACTTC. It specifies CASSTPKRGETQYF.

The CDR3, as DNA: TGTGCCAGCAGTGATATACGGACAGCCCCCTGGGAAGCTTTCTTT. Amino acid sequence: CASSDIRTAPWEAFF. J is TRBJ1-1 and V is TRBV25-1, with D possibly matching TRBD1 (6 bases). The CDR3 extends over 15 amino acids. Germline V gene data show CDR1 as MGHDK and CDR2 as SYGVNS. V lost 3 bases and J 8 bases, leaving 19 bases between the germline ends.

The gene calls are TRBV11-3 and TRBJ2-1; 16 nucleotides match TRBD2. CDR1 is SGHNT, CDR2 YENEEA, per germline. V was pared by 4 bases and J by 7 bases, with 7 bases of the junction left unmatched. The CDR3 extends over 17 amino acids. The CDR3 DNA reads TGTGCCAGCAGCTGGACCGGGACTAGCGGGAGGGAGAATGAGCAGTTCTTC. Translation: CASSWTGTSGRENEQFF.

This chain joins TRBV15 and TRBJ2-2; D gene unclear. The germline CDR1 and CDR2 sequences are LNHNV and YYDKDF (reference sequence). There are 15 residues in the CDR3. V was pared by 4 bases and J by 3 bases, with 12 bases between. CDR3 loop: CATSKAPRYTGELFF. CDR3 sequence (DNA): TGTGCCACCAGCAAAGCTCCTAGGTACACCGGGGAGCTGTTTTTT.

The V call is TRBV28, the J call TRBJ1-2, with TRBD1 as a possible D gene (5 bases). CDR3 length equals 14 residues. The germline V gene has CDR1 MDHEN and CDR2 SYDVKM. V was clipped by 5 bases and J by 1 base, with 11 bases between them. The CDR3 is CASSGEGHNYGYTF. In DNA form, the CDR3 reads TGTGCCAGCAGTGGGGAGGGGCATAACTATGGCTACACCTTC.

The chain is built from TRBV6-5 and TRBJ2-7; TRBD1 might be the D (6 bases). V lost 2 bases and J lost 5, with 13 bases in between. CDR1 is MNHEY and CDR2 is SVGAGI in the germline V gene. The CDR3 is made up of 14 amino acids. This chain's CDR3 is CASSYGVRGHEQYF. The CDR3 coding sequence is TGTGCCAGCAGTTACGGAGTCAGGGGCCACGAGCAGTACTTC.

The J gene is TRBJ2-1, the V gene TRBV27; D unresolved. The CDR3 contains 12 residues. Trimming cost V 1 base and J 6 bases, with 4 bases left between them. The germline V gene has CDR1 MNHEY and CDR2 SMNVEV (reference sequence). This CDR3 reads CASSLFGNEQFF. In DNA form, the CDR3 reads TGTGCCAGCAGTTTATTTGGCAATGAGCAGTTCTTC.

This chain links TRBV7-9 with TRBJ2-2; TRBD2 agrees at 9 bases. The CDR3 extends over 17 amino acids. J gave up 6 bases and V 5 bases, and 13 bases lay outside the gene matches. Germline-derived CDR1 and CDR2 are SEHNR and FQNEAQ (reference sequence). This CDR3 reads CASSRHPSGNSPGELFF. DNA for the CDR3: TGTGCCAGCAGCCGGCACCCTAGCGGGAATTCCCCCGGGGAGCTGTTTTTT.

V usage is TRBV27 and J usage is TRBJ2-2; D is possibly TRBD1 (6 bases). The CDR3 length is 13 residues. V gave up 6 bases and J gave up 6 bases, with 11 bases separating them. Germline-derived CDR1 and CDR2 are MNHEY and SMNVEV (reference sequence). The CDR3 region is CASSPQGSGELFF. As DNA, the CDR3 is TGTGCCAGCAGCCCACAGGGATCCGGGGAGCTGTTTTTT.

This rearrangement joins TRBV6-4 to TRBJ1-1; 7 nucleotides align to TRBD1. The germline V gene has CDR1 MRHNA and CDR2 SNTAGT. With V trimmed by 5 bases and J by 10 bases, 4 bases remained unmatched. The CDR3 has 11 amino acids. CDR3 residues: CASSLGGRAFF. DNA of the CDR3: TGTGCCAGCAGTTTAGGGGGCAGAGCTTTCTTT.

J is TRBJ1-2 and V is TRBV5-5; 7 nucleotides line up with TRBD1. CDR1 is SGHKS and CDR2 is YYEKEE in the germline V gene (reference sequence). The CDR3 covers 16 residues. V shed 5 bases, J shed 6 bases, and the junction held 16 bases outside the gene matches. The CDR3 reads CASSFRRQGSRDGYTF. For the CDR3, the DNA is TGTGCCAGCAGTTTCCGTCGACAGGGCTCACGGGATGGCTACACCTTC.

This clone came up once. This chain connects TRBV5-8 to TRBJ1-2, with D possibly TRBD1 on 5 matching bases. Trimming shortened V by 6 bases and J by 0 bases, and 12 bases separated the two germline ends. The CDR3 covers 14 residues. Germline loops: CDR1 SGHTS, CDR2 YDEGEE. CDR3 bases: TGTGCCAGCATCTCCAGGACAACTAACTATGGCTACACCTTC. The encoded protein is CASISRTTNYGYTF. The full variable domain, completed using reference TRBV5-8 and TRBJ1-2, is EAGVTQSPTHLIKTRGQQATLRCSPISGHTSVYWYQQALGLGLQFLLWYDEGEERNRGNFPPRFSGRQFPNYSSELNVNALELEDSALYLCASISRTTNYGYTFGSGTRLTVV.

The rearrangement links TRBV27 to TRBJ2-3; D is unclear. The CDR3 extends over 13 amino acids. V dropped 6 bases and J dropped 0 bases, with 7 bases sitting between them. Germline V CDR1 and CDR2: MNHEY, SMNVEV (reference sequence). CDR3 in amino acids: CASSSHSTDTQYF. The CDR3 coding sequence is TGTGCCAGCAGCTCCCATAGCACAGATACGCAGTATTTT.

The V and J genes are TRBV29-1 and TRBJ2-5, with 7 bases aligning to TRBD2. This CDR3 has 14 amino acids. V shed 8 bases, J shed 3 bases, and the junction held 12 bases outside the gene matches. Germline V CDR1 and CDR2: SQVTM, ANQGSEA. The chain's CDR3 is CSSHGGEREETQYF. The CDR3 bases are TGCAGCTCTCATGGGGGGGAGAGGGAAGAGACCCAGTACTTC.

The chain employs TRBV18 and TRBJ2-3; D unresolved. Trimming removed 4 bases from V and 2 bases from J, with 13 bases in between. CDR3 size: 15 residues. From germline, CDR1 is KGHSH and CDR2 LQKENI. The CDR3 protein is CASSHHRAITDTQYF. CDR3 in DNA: TGTGCCAGCTCACATCACAGAGCTATCACAGATACGCAGTATTTT.

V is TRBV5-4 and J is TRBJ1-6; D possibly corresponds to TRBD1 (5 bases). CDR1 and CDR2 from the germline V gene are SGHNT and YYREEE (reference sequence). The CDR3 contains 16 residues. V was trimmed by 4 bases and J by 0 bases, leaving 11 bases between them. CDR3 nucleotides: TGTGCCAGCAGCCCGGGACCGCTCTCCTATAATTCACCCCTCCACTTT. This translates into CASSPGPLSYNSPLHF.

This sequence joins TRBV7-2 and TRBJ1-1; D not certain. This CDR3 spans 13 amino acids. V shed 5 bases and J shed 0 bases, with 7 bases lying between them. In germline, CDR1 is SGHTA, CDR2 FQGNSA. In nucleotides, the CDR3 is TGTGCCAGCAGCGGAAAGATGAACACTGAAGCTTTCTTT. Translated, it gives CASSGKMNTEAFF.

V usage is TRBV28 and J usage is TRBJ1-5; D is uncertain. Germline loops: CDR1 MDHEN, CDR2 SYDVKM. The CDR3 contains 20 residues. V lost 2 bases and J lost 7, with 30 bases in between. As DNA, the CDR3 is TGTGCCAGCAGTTTAGTGCCTTTTCAGGTAGCCGGTGTTGGTAGACAGCCCCAGCATTTT. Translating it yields CASSLVPFQVAGVGRQPQHF.

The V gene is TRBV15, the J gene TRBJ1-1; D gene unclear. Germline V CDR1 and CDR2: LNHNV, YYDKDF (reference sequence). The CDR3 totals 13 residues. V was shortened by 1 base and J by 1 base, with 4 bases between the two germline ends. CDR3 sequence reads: CATSRVANTEAFF. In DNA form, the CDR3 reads TGTGCCACCAGCAGAGTTGCGAACACTGAAGCTTTCTTT.

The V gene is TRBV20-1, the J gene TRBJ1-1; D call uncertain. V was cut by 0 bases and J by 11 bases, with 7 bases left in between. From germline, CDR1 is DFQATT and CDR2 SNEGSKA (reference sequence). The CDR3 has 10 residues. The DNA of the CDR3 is TGCAGTGCTAGAGATCCCGAGGCTTTCTTT. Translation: CSARDPEAFF.

CDR3 loop: CASSVYGDRGSYEQYF. In DNA form, the CDR3 reads TGTGCCAGCAGCGTGTATGGGGACAGGGGCTCCTACGAGCAGTACTTC. The V and J genes are TRBV9 and TRBJ2-7; 10 positions agree with TRBD1. Germline loops: CDR1 SGDLS, CDR2 YYNGEE. V shed 2 bases, J shed 0 bases, and the junction held 5 bases outside the gene matches. The CDR3 totals 16 residues. Full variable domain (outside the CDR3, taken from reference TRBV9 and TRBJ2-7): DSGVTQTPKHLITATGQRVTLRCSPRSGDLSVYWYQQSLDQGLQFLIQYYNGEERAKGNILERFSAQQFPDLHSELNLSSLELGDSALYFCASSVYGDRGSYEQYFGPGTRLTVT.

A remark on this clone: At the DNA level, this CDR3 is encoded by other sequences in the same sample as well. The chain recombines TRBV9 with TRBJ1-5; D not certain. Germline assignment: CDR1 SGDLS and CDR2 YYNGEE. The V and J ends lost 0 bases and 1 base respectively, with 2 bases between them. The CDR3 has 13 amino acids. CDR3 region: CASSVGSNQPQHF. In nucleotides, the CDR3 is TGTGCCAGCAGCGTAGGGAGCAATCAGCCCCAGCATTTT. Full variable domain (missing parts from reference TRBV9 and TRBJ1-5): DSGVTQTPKHLITATGQRVTLRCSPRSGDLSVYWYQQSLDQGLQFLIQYYNGEERAKGNILERFSAQQFPDLHSELNLSSLELGDSALYFCASSVGSNQPQHFGDGTRLSIL.

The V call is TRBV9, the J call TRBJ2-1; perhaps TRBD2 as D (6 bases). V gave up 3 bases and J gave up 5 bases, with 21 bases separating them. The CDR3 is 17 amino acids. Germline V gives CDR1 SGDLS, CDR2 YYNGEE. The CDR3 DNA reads TGTGCCAGCAGCGAGCCCCGCGGTAGCGGAAATAACAATGAGCAGTTCTTC. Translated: CASSEPRGSGNNNEQFF.

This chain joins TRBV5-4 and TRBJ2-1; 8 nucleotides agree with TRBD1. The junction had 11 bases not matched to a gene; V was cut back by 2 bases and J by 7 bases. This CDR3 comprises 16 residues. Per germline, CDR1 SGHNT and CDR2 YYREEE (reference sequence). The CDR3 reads CASSLIETGEWNEQFF. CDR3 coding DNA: TGTGCCAGCAGCTTAATAGAGACAGGGGAATGGAATGAGCAGTTCTTC.

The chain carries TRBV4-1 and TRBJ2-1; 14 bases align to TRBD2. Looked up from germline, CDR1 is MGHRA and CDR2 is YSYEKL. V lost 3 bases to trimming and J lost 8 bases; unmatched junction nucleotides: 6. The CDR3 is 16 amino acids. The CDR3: CASSHGTSGRGYEQFF. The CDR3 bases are TGCGCCAGCAGCCACGGGACTAGCGGGAGAGGGTATGAGCAGTTCTTC.